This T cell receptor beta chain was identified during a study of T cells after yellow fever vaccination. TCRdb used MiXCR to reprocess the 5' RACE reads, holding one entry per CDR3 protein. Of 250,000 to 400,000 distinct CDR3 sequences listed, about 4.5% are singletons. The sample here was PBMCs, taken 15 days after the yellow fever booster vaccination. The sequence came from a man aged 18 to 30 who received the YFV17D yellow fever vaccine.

CDR3 nucleotide sequence: TGTGCCAGCAGCTTGGTGGGGACAGGGCAAGAGACCCAGTACTTC. This encodes CASSLVGTGQETQYF. V and J are TRBV5-4 and TRBJ2-5; 9 nucleotides match TRBD1. Germline loops: CDR1 SGHNT, CDR2 YYREEE (reference sequence). With V trimmed by 0 bases and J by 2 bases, 2 bases remained unmatched. This CDR3 has 15 residues.